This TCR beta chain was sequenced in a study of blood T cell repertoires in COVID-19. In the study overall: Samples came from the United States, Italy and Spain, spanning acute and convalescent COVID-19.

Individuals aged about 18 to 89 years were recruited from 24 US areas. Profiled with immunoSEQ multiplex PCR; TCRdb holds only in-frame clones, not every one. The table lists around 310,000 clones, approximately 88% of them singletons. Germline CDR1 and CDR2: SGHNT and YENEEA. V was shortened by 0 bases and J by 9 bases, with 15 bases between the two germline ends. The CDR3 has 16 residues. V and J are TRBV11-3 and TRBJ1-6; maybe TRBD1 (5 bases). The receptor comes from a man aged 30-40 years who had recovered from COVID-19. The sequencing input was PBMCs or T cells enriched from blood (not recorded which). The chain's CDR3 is CASSLEGRKGCSPLHF. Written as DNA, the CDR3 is TGTGCCAGCAGCTTAGAAGGTAGGAAGGGGTGTTCACCCCTCCACTTT.